This TCR beta chain was recovered during a study of a mutant IDH1 vaccine in newly diagnosed glioma. Study-wide context: The patients received vaccinations eight times, in weeks 1, 3, 5, 7, 11, 15, 19 and 23. Onset of vaccination occurred 4-6 weeks following radiotherapy alone, or with temozolomide cycles. Most patients had radiochemotherapy with temozolomide before enrollment; others had one alone.

TCRdb's copy holds only in-frame clones and misses some; the assay was immunoSEQ multiplex PCR. The sample records 50,000 to 65,000 clones, about 90% being singletons. V shed 6 bases and J 0 bases; nucleotides not matched to a gene: 3. In germline, CDR1 is SNHLY, CDR2 FYNNEI. The CDR3 spans 14 residues. Points on this clone: Its antigen is unknown.

The time point: week 23, last vaccination. Vaccination used 300 ug of mutant IDH1 20-mer peptide per dose, with topical imiquimod. The specimen was PBMCs, collected from a glioma patient whose treatment included an IDH1 peptide vaccine. The V call is TRBV2, the J call TRBJ1-1; the match to TRBD1 covers 8 bases. The receptor's source is a man aged 35 to 55 with glioma. The chain's CDR3 is CASSPQGVNTEAFF. As DNA, the CDR3 is TGTGCCAGCAGCCCACAGGGGGTGAACACTGAAGCTTTCTTT.